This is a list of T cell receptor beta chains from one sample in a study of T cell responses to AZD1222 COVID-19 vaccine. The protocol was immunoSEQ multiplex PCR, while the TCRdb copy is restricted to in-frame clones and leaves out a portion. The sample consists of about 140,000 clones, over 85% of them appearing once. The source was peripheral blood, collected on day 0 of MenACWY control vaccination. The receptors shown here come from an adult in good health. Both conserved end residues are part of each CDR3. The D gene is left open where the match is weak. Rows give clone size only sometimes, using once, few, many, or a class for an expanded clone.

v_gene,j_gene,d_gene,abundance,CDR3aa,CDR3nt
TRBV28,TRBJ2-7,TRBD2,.,CASSSPGLADYEQYF,TGTGCCAGCAGTTCACCGGGACTAGCGGACTACGAGCAGTACTTC
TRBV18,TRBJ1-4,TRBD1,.,CASSPGDRGEKLFF,TGTGCCAGCTCACCGGGGGACAGGGGGGAAAAACTGTTTTTT
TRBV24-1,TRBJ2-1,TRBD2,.,CAAGGASYNEQFF,TGTGCCGCGGGGGGGGCGTCCTACAATGAGCAGTTCTTC
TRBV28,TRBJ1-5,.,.,CASSSGTAPEGPQHF,TGTGCCAGCAGTTCCGGGACCGCGCCGGAGGGGCCCCAGCATTTT
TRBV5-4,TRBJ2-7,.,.,CASTQGPSYEQYF,TGTGCCAGCACACAGGGCCCCTCCTACGAGCAGTACTTC
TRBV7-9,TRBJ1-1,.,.,CASSFPPGTEAFF,TGTGCCAGCAGCTTTCCCCCGGGCACTGAAGCTTTCTTT
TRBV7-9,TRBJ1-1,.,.,CASSLGETLMNTEAFF,TGTGCCAGCAGCTTAGGGGAGACTCTTATGAACACTGAAGCTTTCTTT
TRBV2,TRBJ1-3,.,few,CASTENSGNTIYF,TGTGCCAGCACGGAGAATTCTGGAAACACCATATATTTT
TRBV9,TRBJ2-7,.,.,CASSPRRGHSSHEQYF,TGTGCCAGCAGCCCCCGGAGGGGACATAGCAGCCACGAGCAGTACTTC
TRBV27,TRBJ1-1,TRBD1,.,CASSWTGGGPEAFF,TGTGCCAGCAGTTGGACAGGGGGGGGCCCTGAAGCTTTCTTT
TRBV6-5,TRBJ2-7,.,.,CASSYGVSYEQYF,TGTGCCAGCAGTTATGGTGTTTCCTACGAGCAGTACTTC
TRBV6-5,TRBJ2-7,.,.,CASSRGGGRSYEQYF,TGTGCCAGCAGCAGGGGGGGCGGGAGATCCTACGAGCAGTACTTC
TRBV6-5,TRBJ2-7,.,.,CASSSRGASYEQYF,TGTGCCAGCAGTAGCCGGGGCGCCTCCTACGAGCAGTACTTC
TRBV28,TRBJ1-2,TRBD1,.,CASSEQGGYGYTF,TGTGCCAGCAGTGAACAGGGGGGCTATGGCTACACCTTC
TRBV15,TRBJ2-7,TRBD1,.,CATSREAQGAWATNEQYF,TGTGCCACCAGCAGAGAGGCTCAGGGGGCCTGGGCAACTAACGAGCAGTACTTC
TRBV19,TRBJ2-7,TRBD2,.,CASSIVERGGNEQYF,TGTGCCAGTAGTATAGTCGAGCGGGGCGGGAACGAGCAGTACTTC
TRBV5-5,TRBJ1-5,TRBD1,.,CASDPGTGSIQPQHF,TGTGCCAGCGATCCCGGGACAGGGTCGATACAGCCCCAGCATTTT
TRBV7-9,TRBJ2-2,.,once,CASSLLLNTGELFF,TGTGCCAGCAGCTTACTACTAAACACCGGGGAGCTGTTTTTT
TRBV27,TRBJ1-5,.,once,CASSLSHGNTYQPQHF,TGTGCCAGCAGTTTATCACACGGGAATACCTATCAGCCCCAGCATTTT
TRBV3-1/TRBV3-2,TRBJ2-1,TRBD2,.,CASSQGSPSSGRAREQFF,TGTGCCAGCAGCCAAGGATCCCCCTCGAGCGGGAGGGCACGGGAGCAGTTCTTC
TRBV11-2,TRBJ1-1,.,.,CASSLYRDLAFF,TGTGCCAGCAGCTTGTACAGGGACTTGGCTTTCTTT
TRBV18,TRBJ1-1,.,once,CASSPLGAGTEAFF,TGTGCCAGCTCACCTTTGGGGGCAGGCACTGAAGCTTTCTTT
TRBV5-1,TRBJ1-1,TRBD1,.,CASNGQGSTEAFF,TGCGCCAGCAATGGACAGGGTTCCACTGAAGCTTTCTTT
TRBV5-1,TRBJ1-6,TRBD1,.,CASSWGQPNSPLHF,TGCGCCAGCAGCTGGGGACAGCCTAATTCACCCCTCCACTTT
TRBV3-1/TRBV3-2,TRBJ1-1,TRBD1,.,CASSQAGGQTEAFF,TGTGCCAGCAGCCAAGCAGGGGGCCAAACTGAAGCTTTCTTT
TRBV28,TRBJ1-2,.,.,CASSLRGDYGYTF,TGTGCCAGCAGTTTAAGGGGTGACTATGGCTACACCTTC
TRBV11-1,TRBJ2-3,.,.,CASSVTGGIGDTQYF,TGTGCCAGCAGCGTCACAGGAGGGATTGGAGATACGCAGTATTTT
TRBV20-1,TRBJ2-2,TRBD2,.,CSASKLAGGPNGELFF,TGCAGTGCTAGTAAACTAGCGGGAGGGCCAAACGGGGAGCTGTTTTTT
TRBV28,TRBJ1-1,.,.,CASSEGTTEAFF,TGTGCCAGCAGCGAGGGCACCACTGAAGCTTTCTTT
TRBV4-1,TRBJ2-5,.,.,CASSQDSGQYF,TGCGCCAGCAGCCAAGACTCGGGGCAGTACTTC
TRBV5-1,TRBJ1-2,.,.,CASSSEGRNYGYTF,TGCGCCAGCAGCTCTGAAGGACGGAACTATGGCTACACCTTC
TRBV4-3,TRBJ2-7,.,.,CASSQGPSSYEQYF,TGCGCCAGCAGCCAAGGCCCTAGCTCCTACGAGCAGTACTTC
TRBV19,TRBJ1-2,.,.,CASSIVTDKTRNYGYTF,TGTGCCAGTAGTATAGTAACAGACAAGACGAGAAACTATGGCTACACCTTC
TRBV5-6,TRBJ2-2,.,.,CASSLSPGANTGELFF,TGTGCCAGCAGCTTGTCCCCGGGGGCGAACACCGGGGAGCTGTTTTTT
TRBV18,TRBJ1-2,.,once,CASSPSGEVNYGYTF,TGTGCCAGCTCACCATCCGGAGAGGTCAACTATGGCTACACCTTC
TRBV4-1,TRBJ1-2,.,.,CASSQGRTTRDYGYTF,TGCGCCAGCAGCCAAGGACGCACCACACGGGACTATGGCTACACCTTC
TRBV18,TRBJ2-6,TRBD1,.,CASSLDQQGAGANVLTF,TGTGCCAGCTCACTCGATCAACAGGGGGCTGGGGCCAACGTCCTGACTTTC
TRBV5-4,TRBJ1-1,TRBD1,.,CASSPDNRGKAFF,TGTGCCAGCAGCCCGGACAACAGGGGAAAAGCTTTCTTT
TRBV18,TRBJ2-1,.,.,CASSPPMLAESREQFF,TGTGCCAGCTCACCACCGATGTTAGCAGAGTCTAGGGAGCAGTTCTTC
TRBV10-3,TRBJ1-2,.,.,CAIRDPNYGYTF,TGTGCCATCAGGGACCCTAACTATGGCTACACCTTC
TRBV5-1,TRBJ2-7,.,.,CASSLDGPPYEQYF,TGCGCCAGCAGCTTGGACGGACCACCCTACGAGCAGTACTTC
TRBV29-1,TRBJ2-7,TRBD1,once,CSVEVVGTGSQQYF,TGCAGCGTTGAAGTGGTGGGGACAGGCAGCCAGCAGTACTTC
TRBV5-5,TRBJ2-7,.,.,CASSLFVGGYEQYF,TGTGCCAGCAGCTTGTTTGTTGGTGGATACGAGCAGTACTTC
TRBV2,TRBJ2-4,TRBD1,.,CASRPGTGGLGIQYF,TGTGCCAGCAGACCCGGGACAGGGGGGTTAGGCATTCAGTACTTC
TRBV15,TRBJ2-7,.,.,CATSRENRPYEQYF,TGTGCCACCAGCAGGGAGAACAGACCCTACGAGCAGTACTTC
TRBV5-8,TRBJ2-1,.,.,CASSLFRGRGNEQFF,TGTGCCAGCAGCCTCTTCCGGGGGCGGGGAAATGAGCAGTTCTTC
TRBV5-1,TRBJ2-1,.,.,CASRVQGTSNEQFF,TGCGCCAGCAGGGTCCAGGGAACGTCCAATGAGCAGTTCTTC
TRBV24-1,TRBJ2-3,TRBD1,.,CATSDPRQGYADTQYF,TGTGCCACCAGTGACCCCCGACAGGGTTACGCAGATACGCAGTATTTT
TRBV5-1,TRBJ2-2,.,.,CASTRYQDGTGELFF,TGCGCCAGCACCCGTTACCAGGACGGGACCGGGGAGCTGTTTTTT
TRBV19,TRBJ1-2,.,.,CASSAGINYGYTF,TGTGCCAGTAGTGCCGGGATTAACTATGGCTACACCTTC
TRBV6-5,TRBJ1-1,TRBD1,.,CASSFRGGTEAFF,TGTGCCAGCAGTTTCAGGGGGGGGACTGAAGCTTTCTTT
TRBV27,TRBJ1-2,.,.,CASSLSTGPNYGYTF,TGTGCCAGCAGTTTATCCACAGGACCTAACTATGGCTACACCTTC
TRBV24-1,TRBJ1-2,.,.,CATSDTNYGYTF,TGTGCCACCAGTGATACTAACTATGGCTACACCTTC
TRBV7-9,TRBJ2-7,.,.,CASSPGLGGSYEQYF,TGTGCCAGCAGCCCCGGCCTTGGGGGCTCCTACGAGCAGTACTTC
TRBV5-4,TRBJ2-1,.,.,CASMIYGGNLNEQFF,TGTGCCAGCATGATATACGGAGGAAACTTAAATGAGCAGTTCTTC
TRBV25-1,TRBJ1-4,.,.,CASSPPGGKLSEKLFF,TGTGCCAGCAGTCCCCCTGGGGGGAAGTTATCTGAAAAACTGTTTTTT
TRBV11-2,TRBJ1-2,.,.,CASSLASFYGYTF,TGTGCCAGCAGCTTAGCAAGTTTCTATGGCTACACCTTC